The 27 T cell receptor beta chains in this list originate from one sample, sequenced in a study of blood T cell repertoires in COVID-19. Method: immunoSEQ multiplex PCR; TCRdb's copy keeps in-frame clones and lacks some. The profile covers 300,000 to 400,000 clones, with about nine tenths appearing a single time and roughly 5.2% taken by the ten largest. Sequenced: PBMCs or T cells enriched from blood (not recorded which). The receptors were gathered from a man between 60 and 70 years old who had recovered from COVID-19.

The CDR3 nucleotides are TGTGCCAGTAGTACTGGGACTAGCGGGGCTAGCACAGATACGCAGTATTTT. It codes for CASSTGTSGASTDTQYF. The chain links TRBV19 to TRBJ2-3; 13 nucleotides align to TRBD2. The J segment lost 0 bases and the V segment lost 4 bases, leaving 4 bases of the junction unmatched. Per germline, CDR1 LNHDA and CDR2 SQIVND (reference sequence). CDR3 length: 17 residues.

CDR3 sequence reads: CASSYDRGNQPQHF. CDR3 DNA sequence: TGTGCCAGCAGTTATGACAGGGGCAATCAGCCCCAGCATTTT. The rearrangement uses TRBV27 and TRBJ1-5; 7 bases are a match to TRBD1. The CDR3 is made up of 14 amino acids. The V gene's germline CDR1 is MNHEY and CDR2 SMNVEV (reference sequence). The junction had 2 bases not matched to a gene; V was cut back by 4 bases and J by 2 bases.

This rearrangement joins TRBV11-3 to TRBJ2-7, with a possible D match to TRBD1 (6 bases). Per germline, CDR1 SGHNT and CDR2 YENEEA. Trimming left V 2 bases short and J 5 bases short, with 10 bases between. The CDR3 length is 13 residues. CDR3 sequence: CASSLLRGDEQYF. The DNA of the CDR3 is TGTGCCAGCAGCTTACTCAGGGGCGACGAGCAGTACTTC. The variable domain in full, completed from reference TRBV11-3 and TRBJ2-7, reads EAGVVQSPRYKIIEKKQPVAFWCNPISGHNTLYWYLQNLGQGPELLIRYENEEAVDDSQLPKDRFSAERLKGVDSTLKIQPAELGDSAVYLCASSLLRGDEQYFGPGTRLTVT.

Concerning this clone: Within the sample, other DNA sequences also encode this same CDR3. V is TRBV24-1 and J is TRBJ1-5; tentative D call: TRBD1 (5 bases). Germline CDR1 KGHDR, CDR2 SFDVKD. Trimming shortened V by 2 bases and J by 6 bases, and 10 bases separated the two germline ends. The CDR3 runs 14 residues. CDR3: CATSDSGSGQPQHF. CDR3 sequence (DNA): TGTGCCACCAGTGATTCAGGGTCGGGTCAGCCCCAGCATTTT.

This chain links TRBV28 with TRBJ1-2; 7 bases line up with TRBD1. CDR1 MDHEN and CDR2 SYDVKM come from the germline V gene. This CDR3 is built from 13 residues. J lost 4 bases, V lost 6 bases, and 5 bases had no gene match. The CDR3 here is CASRTGFVYGYTF. CDR3 DNA: TGTGCCAGCAGGACAGGGTTCGTCTATGGCTACACCTTC.

CDR3 in amino acids: CASSYFGGGTEAFF. The DNA of the CDR3 is TGTGCCAGCAGTTACTTCGGGGGTGGCACTGAAGCTTTCTTT. V usage is TRBV6-6 and J usage is TRBJ1-1; D is possibly TRBD1 (5 bases). CDR3 length equals 14 residues. Trimming stripped 1 base from V and 4 bases from J, with 10 bases between. CDR1 is MNHNY and CDR2 is SVGAGI in the germline V gene (reference sequence).

The rearrangement links TRBV11-1 to TRBJ1-4; D is perhaps TRBD1 (6 bases). V gave up 4 bases and J gave up 12 bases, with 15 bases separating them. Germline assignment: CDR1 SGHAT and CDR2 FQDESV (reference sequence). The CDR3 is made up of 13 amino acids. This chain's CDR3 is CASSSYRQAQLFF. In DNA form, the CDR3 reads TGTGCCAGCAGCTCTTATCGACAGGCTCAACTGTTTTTT.

The chain uses TRBV7-2 and TRBJ1-5, with D perhaps TRBD1 (5 bases). The CDR3 runs to 15 residues. Trimming cost V 1 base and J 3 bases, with 10 bases left between them. Germline CDR1 reads SGHTA; CDR2 reads FQGNSA. The CDR3 DNA is TGTGCCAGCAGCTTAGTAGGGGCCAACAATCAGCCCCAGCATTTT. As protein: CASSLVGANNQPQHF.

This clone has only a few counts. V usage is TRBV7-2 and J usage is TRBJ1-2; TRBD1 agrees at 8 bases. This CDR3 comprises 16 residues. V was clipped by 5 bases and J by 3 bases; unmatched bases: 11. From germline, CDR1 is SGHTA and CDR2 FQGNSA. CDR3 loop: CASSPQDRAAHYGYTF. The DNA of the CDR3 is TGTGCCAGCAGCCCTCAGGACAGGGCCGCCCACTATGGCTACACCTTC. The full variable domain, completed using reference TRBV7-2 and TRBJ1-2, is GAGVSQSPSNKVTEKGKDVELRCDPISGHTALYWYRQSLGQGLEFLIYFQGNSAPDKSGLPSDRFSAERTGGSVSTLTIQRTQQEDSAVYLCASSPQDRAAHYGYTFGSGTRLTVV.

The J gene is TRBJ1-3, the V gene TRBV11-3, with 10 bases identical to TRBD1. J lost 0 bases, V lost 5 bases, and 7 bases had no gene match. Germline V gene sequence: CDR1 SGHNT, CDR2 YENEEA. The CDR3 has 17 amino acids. The CDR3, as DNA: TGTGCCAGCAGCCCCGGGACAGGGGCTTTCTCTGGAAACACCATATATTTT. Its translation: CASSPGTGAFSGNTIYF.

The J gene is TRBJ2-1, the V gene TRBV7-2; 7 bases line up with TRBD2. The CDR3 is 16 amino acids. The ends lost 2 bases at V and 0 bases at J; junction bases unmatched: 4. Germline V lookup: CDR1 SGHTA, CDR2 FQGNSA. CDR3 region: CASSLYGTTSYNEQFF. CDR3 DNA: TGTGCCAGCAGCTTATACGGGACTACCTCCTACAATGAGCAGTTCTTC. Together with reference TRBV7-2 and TRBJ2-1, the CDR3 gives the full variable domain: GAGVSQSPSNKVTEKGKDVELRCDPISGHTALYWYRQSLGQGLEFLIYFQGNSAPDKSGLPSDRFSAERTGGSVSTLTIQRTQQEDSAVYLCASSLYGTTSYNEQFFGPGTRLTVL.

V usage is TRBV4-3 and J usage is TRBJ1-2; D ambiguous. V gave up 0 bases and J gave up 0 bases, with 8 bases separating them. Germline V gives CDR1 LGHNA, CDR2 YSLEER. The CDR3 spans 15 residues. CDR3 region: CASSQEVGSNYGYTF. The CDR3 DNA reads as TGCGCCAGCAGCCAAGAAGTCGGTTCTAACTATGGCTACACCTTC.

The gene calls are TRBV7-9 and TRBJ2-7; 11 bases fit TRBD1. Germline assignment: CDR1 SEHNR and CDR2 FQNEAQ (reference sequence). This CDR3 is built from 14 residues. The V segment lost 5 bases and the J segment 5 bases; nucleotides outside the gene matches: 5. The CDR3 sequence is CASSRWTGGDEQYF. DNA for the CDR3: TGTGCCAGCAGCCGCTGGACAGGGGGCGACGAGCAGTACTTC. The variable domain in full, with the rest retrieved from reference TRBV7-9 and TRBJ2-7, is DTGVSQNPRHKITKRGQNVTFRCDPISEHNRLYWYRQTLGQGPEFLTYFQNEAQLEKSRLLSDRFSAERPKGSFSTLEIQRTEQGDSAMYLCASSRWTGGDEQYFGPGTRLTVT.

This chain uses TRBV19 with TRBJ1-5; 9 bases are a match to TRBD1. J gave up 7 bases and V 7 bases, and 2 bases lay outside the gene matches. Germline V gene sequence: CDR1 LNHDA, CDR2 SQIVND (reference sequence). The CDR3 totals 12 residues. CDR3 region: CASTTGGQPQHF. CDR3 coding DNA: TGTGCCAGTACAACAGGGGGCCAGCCCCAGCATTTT.

V and J are TRBV6-5 and TRBJ2-1, with 9 bases lining up with TRBD2. The CDR3 contains 14 residues. V lost 5 bases to trimming and J lost 4 bases; unmatched junction nucleotides: 3. Germline CDR1 and CDR2: MNHEY and SVGAGI. In DNA form, the CDR3 reads TGTGCCAGCAGTAAAAGCGGGAGGTACAATGAGCAGTTCTTC. Its protein is CASSKSGRYNEQFF.

The V call is TRBV6-5, the J call TRBJ2-7; 7 positions match TRBD1. From germline, CDR1 is MNHEY and CDR2 SVGAGI. The CDR3 is 15 residues long. The ends lost 4 bases at V and 0 bases at J; junction bases unmatched: 6. The CDR3 DNA reads as TGTGCCAGCAGTTCAAGCAGGGGGTCCTCCTACGAGCAGTACTTC. Amino acids: CASSSSRGSSYEQYF.

The chain carries TRBV4-2 and TRBJ2-3, with D tentatively TRBD1 (5 bases). Per germline, CDR1 LGHNA and CDR2 YNFKEQ. This CDR3 spans 15 amino acids. The V end lost 1 base, the J end lost 1 base, and 9 bases lay between the germline ends. In DNA, the CDR3 is TGTGCCAGCAGCCAAGTGCAGGGCGGCACAGATACGCAGTATTTT. Protein: CASSQVQGGTDTQYF.

The chain joins TRBV18 to TRBJ2-1, with 10 nucleotides matching TRBD2. Trimming cost V 5 bases and J 4 bases; bases outside gene matches: 5. The CDR3 is 15 residues long. Germline V gives CDR1 KGHSH, CDR2 LQKENI. The CDR3 DNA follows: TGTGCCAGCTCAGGTTTAGCGGGAGGATACAATGAGCAGTTCTTC. It specifies CASSGLAGGYNEQFF.

The CDR3, as DNA: TGCGCCAGCAGCTTGGACCCGGGTACGGGAACAGATACGCAGTATTTT. Its protein is CASSLDPGTGTDTQYF. This chain joins TRBV5-1 and TRBJ2-3, with D possibly matching TRBD2 (5 bases). Trimming removed 0 bases at V and 3 bases at J, with 14 bases between. The CDR3 runs to 16 residues. Per the germline V gene, CDR1 is SGHRS and CDR2 is YFSETQ.

Details on this clone: The same CDR3 can be traced to other DNA sequences in this sample. The chain couples TRBV7-3 to TRBJ2-5; D is perhaps TRBD1 (5 bases). CDR3 length equals 13 residues. Germline CDR1 and CDR2: SGHTA and FQGTGA. The V end lost 1 base, the J end lost 5 bases, and 8 bases lay between the germline ends. The CDR3 reads CASSLRQRETQYF. The CDR3, as DNA: TGTGCCAGCAGCTTAAGACAGAGGGAGACCCAGTACTTC.

This clone has more than one count but fewer than ten. The rearrangement joins TRBV7-9 to TRBJ2-1; 7 nucleotides agree with TRBD2. From germline, CDR1 is SEHNR and CDR2 FQNEAQ (reference sequence). The CDR3 has 18 residues. Losses at the gene ends were 4 bases for V and 0 bases for J; bases not matched to a gene: 12. CDR3 amino acids: CASSSDHSGLSSYNEQFF. The CDR3 DNA follows: TGTGCCAGCAGCTCAGACCATAGCGGGCTAAGCTCCTACAATGAGCAGTTCTTC. Together with reference TRBV7-9 and TRBJ2-1, the CDR3 gives the full variable domain: DTGVSQNPRHKITKRGQNVTFRCDPISEHNRLYWYRQTLGQGPEFLTYFQNEAQLEKSRLLSDRFSAERPKGSFSTLEIQRTEQGDSAMYLCASSSDHSGLSSYNEQFFGPGTRLTVL.

This rearrangement joins TRBV7-2 to TRBJ1-4; the match to TRBD1 covers 8 bases. Trimming took 5 bases from V and 4 from J; bases not matched to a gene: 3. This CDR3 is built from 14 residues. Germline CDR1 SGHTA, CDR2 FQGNSA. CDR3 region: CASSRGQVNEKLFF. The CDR3 nucleotides are TGTGCCAGCAGCCGGGGACAGGTTAATGAAAAACTGTTTTTT.

As regards this clone: The junction shows a germline mismatch at one end, possibly a read error. This chain joins TRBV5-6 and TRBJ2-1; 8 nucleotides agree with TRBD2. Germline loops: CDR1 SGHDT, CDR2 YYEEEE. The length of the CDR3 is 15 residues. CDR3 protein: CASRLGAGVLNEQFF. For the CDR3, the DNA is TGTGCCAGCAGATTGGGAGCGGGAGTCCTCAATGAGCAGTTCTTC. Together with reference TRBV5-6 and TRBJ2-1, the CDR3 gives the full variable domain: DAGVTQSPTHLIKTRGQQVTLRCSPKSGHDTVSWYQQALGQGPQFIFQYYEEEERQRGNFPDRFSGHQFPNYSSELNVNALLLGDSALYLCASRLGAGVLNEQFFGPGTRLTVL.

The V call is TRBV7-2, the J call TRBJ2-1, with 12 bases fitting TRBD2. V was pared by 5 bases and J by 7 bases, with 15 bases of the junction left unmatched. The CDR3 is 18 residues long. Germline CDR1 is SGHTA and CDR2 is FQGNSA. CDR3 loop: CASSAQRRTSGALNEQFF. The CDR3, as DNA: TGTGCCAGCAGCGCCCAGAGGCGGACTAGCGGGGCTTTAAATGAGCAGTTCTTC.

The V call is TRBV5-5, the J call TRBJ1-6; 8 bases are shared with TRBD1. The CDR3 runs to 16 residues. V shed 4 bases, J shed 5 bases, and the junction held 8 bases outside the gene matches. Germline CDR1 SGHKS, CDR2 YYEKEE (reference sequence). This CDR3 reads CASSRGQAANNSPLHF. The CDR3 DNA reads TGTGCCAGCAGCAGGGGACAGGCGGCTAATAATTCACCCCTCCACTTT.

The J gene is TRBJ1-2, the V gene TRBV25-1, with D perhaps TRBD1 (6 bases). Germline V gene data show CDR1 as MGHDK and CDR2 as SYGVNS. The CDR3 spans 15 residues. V lost 1 base and J 4 bases, leaving 13 bases between the germline ends. DNA for the CDR3: TGTGCCAGCAGTGAATGGGAGGGGGACTCCTATGGCTACACCTTC. Its translation is CASSEWEGDSYGYTF.

The genes are TRBV20-1 and TRBJ2-1, with TRBD2 matching over 7 bases. This CDR3 has 17 amino acids. CDR1 and CDR2 (germline): DFQATT, SNEGSKA (reference sequence). The trim removed 3 bases at V and 9 bases at J, leaving 20 bases unmatched. The CDR3 DNA is TGCAGTGCTAGTTCGCTCGGGGGTCTAGCGGTGTCGGGTGAGCAGTTCTTC. Its translation is CSASSLGGLAVSGEQFF.